The rows below give T cell receptor beta chains drawn from one sample of a study of shared clonotypes between healthy human individuals. Clones were sequenced by immunoSEQ multiplex PCR, and TCRdb holds only the in-frame ones, with some missing. Of 2 million to 2.5 million clones in the sample, 93% were seen once. What was sequenced was naive CD4+ T cells from PBMCs. The origin of the receptors is a man aged 18 to 35 in good health. Some clones in this sample may be carry-over from other donors' samples. Each CDR3 is given with its conserved first and last residue. The D gene is left open where the match is weak. A clone size is listed for some rows: how often the clone was seen (once, few, many), or a class if it is expanded.

TRBV4-2,NA,NA,TRBJ2-7,18,TGTGCCAGCAGCCCACAGGCGAGACCAGATATGGGTTCCTACGAGCAGTACTTC,CASSPQARPDMGSYEQYF
TRBV6-5,NA,TRBD2,TRBJ2-3,16,TGTGCCAGCAGTTACCGGGTGGCGGGAGGTTCCGATACGCAGTATTTT,CASSYRVAGGSDTQYF
TRBV18,NA,NA,TRBJ2-1,15,TGTGCCAGCTCCCAAACAGGGCTACCCTACAATGAGCAGTTCTTC,CASSQTGLPYNEQFF
TRBV7-2,NA,NA,TRBJ2-2,13,TGTGCCAGCAGCTCCCGGACCACCGGGGAGCTGTTTTTT,CASSSRTTGELFF
TRBV6-1,NA,NA,TRBJ2-7,16,TGTGCCAGCAGTGAATCGGGGGCCCGGGTCCTCTCCGAGCAGTACTTC,CASSESGARVLSEQYF
TRBV27,NA,NA,TRBJ2-1,15,TGTGCCAGCAGTTTCGAGGGGAAGGCCTACAATGAGCAGTTCTTC,CASSFEGKAYNEQFF
TRBV6-6,NA,NA,TRBJ2-3,15,TGTGCCAGCAGTTATTTAGGCGGGAGCACAGATACGCAGTATTTT,CASSYLGGSTDTQYF
TRBV15,NA,NA,TRBJ2-5,11,TGTGCCACCCGCAGGGAGGAGACCCAGTACTTC,CATRREETQYF
TRBV6-6,NA,NA,TRBJ1-5,14,TGTGCCAGCAGTCGTGGTGGTGGCAATCAGCCCCAGCATTTT,CASSRGGGNQPQHF
TRBV18,NA,NA,TRBJ2-7,13,TGTGCCAGCTCCGCGACAACCCCCTACGAGCAGTACTTC,CASSATTPYEQYF
TRBV7-2,NA,TRBD1,TRBJ2-1,16,TGTGCCAGCAGTCGAGGGGGACAGGGGCCCTACAATGAGCAGTTCTTC,CASSRGGQGPYNEQFF
TRBV18,NA,TRBD1,TRBJ1-1,17,TGTGCCAGCTCACCCAGCCTCCGACAGGGGATGAACACTGAAGCTTTCTTT,CASSPSLRQGMNTEAFF
TRBV6-5,NA,NA,TRBJ1-5,15,TGTGCCAGCAGTTTGATAGCCGGAAGGAATCAGCCCCAGCATTTT,CASSLIAGRNQPQHF
TRBV18,NA,TRBD1,TRBJ1-5,13,TGTGCCAGCTCCGGGACAGGGACTCAGCCCCAGCATTTT,CASSGTGTQPQHF
TRBV5-1,NA,NA,TRBJ1-3,17,TGCGCCAGCAGCTTGGACCCCCAGGCCAATCTTGGAAACACCATATATTTT,CASSLDPQANLGNTIYF
TRBV7-2,NA,TRBD1,TRBJ2-3,16,TGTGCCAGCAGCTCCAGACAGGGGACAAGCTCAGATACGCAGTATTTT,CASSSRQGTSSDTQYF
TRBV5-1,NA,NA,TRBJ1-1,14,TGCGCCAGCAGCTCACAGGGTGGGAACACTGAAGCTTTCTTT,CASSSQGGNTEAFF
TRBV12-5,NA,NA,TRBJ2-7,14,TGTGCTAGTGGTTCGCGTGCGGACAGCAACGAGCAGTACTTC,CASGSRADSNEQYF
TRBV23-1,NA,NA,TRBJ2-7,10,TGCGCCAGCAGTGTGGTCGAGCAGTACTTC,CASSVVEQYF
TRBV7-6,NA,NA,TRBJ1-5,13,TGTGCCAGCAGCCCCTCCCTTGATCAGCCCCAGCATTTT,CASSPSLDQPQHF
TRBV28,NA,TRBD2,TRBJ2-7,19,TGTGCCAGCACCTCGGTGGAGGGACTAGCGGGAGGGAGCTCCTACGAGCAGTACTTC,CASTSVEGLAGGSSYEQYF
TRBV5-1,few,NA,TRBJ2-2,13,TGCGCCAGCAGCTTGGGCGACACCGGGGAGCTGTTTTTT,CASSLGDTGELFF
TRBV30,NA,NA,TRBJ2-5,14,TGTGCCTGGAGTCTACGAAATAGTGAGGAGACCCAGTACTTC,CAWSLRNSEETQYF
TRBV2,NA,TRBD2,TRBJ2-1,15,TGTGCCAGCATGGGGGAGCGGGACGGCGGCAATGAGCAGTTCTTC,CASMGERDGGNEQFF
TRBV5-1,NA,NA,TRBJ2-4,14,TGCGCCAGCAGCGCCAGGACACTCCGGGAACTTCAGTACTTC,CASSARTLRELQYF
TRBV5-4,few,NA,TRBJ1-4,17,TGTGCCAGCAGCAGCTGGGGGGGCCGAACAACTAATGAAAAACTGTTTTTT,CASSSWGGRTTNEKLFF
TRBV4-1,NA,NA,TRBJ2-6,17,TGCGCCAGCAGCCAAGTAGGAAACCCATCTGGGGCCAACGTCCTGACTTTC,CASSQVGNPSGANVLTF
TRBV27,NA,TRBD1,TRBJ2-7,14,TGTGCCAGCAGTTTGACAGGGTTGTCTTACGAGCAGTACTTC,CASSLTGLSYEQYF
TRBV10-1,NA,TRBD2,TRBJ2-1,15,TGCGCCAGCTTGGGCGGGAGGGCTACCTACAATGAGCAGTTCTTC,CASLGGRATYNEQFF
TRBV7-3,NA,NA,TRBJ2-7,17,TGTGCCAGCAGCTTAACGTTCGGAGGGACATCCTCCTACGAGCAGTACTTC,CASSLTFGGTSSYEQYF
TRBV11-3,NA,TRBD2,TRBJ2-1,16,TGTGCCAGCAGCGCAGGACTAGCGAAGACCTACAATGAGCAGTTCTTC,CASSAGLAKTYNEQFF
TRBV5-4,NA,NA,TRBJ1-5,17,TGTGCCAGCAGCTTGGTCCCCGGGACGGGAGGAGACCAGCCCCAGCATTTT,CASSLVPGTGGDQPQHF
TRBV5-1,NA,TRBD2,TRBJ2-5,16,TGCGCCAGCAGCCGGACACTAGCGGGAGGGGAAGAGACCCAGTACTTC,CASSRTLAGGEETQYF
TRBV30,NA,TRBD1,TRBJ1-5,13,TGTGCCTGGAACGACAGGGGGAATCAGCCCCAGCATTTT,CAWNDRGNQPQHF
TRBV5-6,NA,NA,TRBJ1-2,14,TGTGCCAGCAGCTTGGCGGGGTCAGCCCGTGGCTACACCTTC,CASSLAGSARGYTF
TRBV4-1,NA,NA,TRBJ1-4,14,TGCGCCAGCAGACAGTTTGCAACTAATGAAAAACTGTTTTTT,CASRQFATNEKLFF
TRBV5-1,NA,TRBD1,TRBJ2-1,16,TGCGCCAGCAGCTTTATGGGACAGGGGACGGTGAATGAGCAGTTCTTC,CASSFMGQGTVNEQFF
TRBV2,few,NA,TRBJ1-1,12,TGTGCCAGCTTGGTAGGGTCGACTGAAGCTTTCTTT,CASLVGSTEAFF
TRBV28,few,TRBD1,TRBJ2-7,13,TGTGCCAGCAATAGACAGGGTCTCCTGGAGCAGTACTTC,CASNRQGLLEQYF
TRBV6-5,NA,NA,TRBJ2-7,15,TGTGCCAGCAGTAGAGATTCAGGCCGAACCTACGAGCAGTACTTC,CASSRDSGRTYEQYF